This T cell receptor beta chain comes out of a study of human T cells and chemical hapten exposure. Broader study findings: Patch test score showed a positive correlation with PT1 expanded TCR counts. Relative to control repertoires, expanded TCRs gave rise to significantly more large CDR3 similarity clusters. Donor immune responses may differ from healthy people's, since all donors had alopecia.

MiXCR, run by TCRdb on the RACE reads, gives a single entry per CDR3 protein. The profile shows about 350,000 distinct CDR3 sequences, about 6% of them singletons. Stated time point: patch test 2, 6 weeks after DPC sensitization. Treatment specified: therapeutic diphenylcyclopropenone sensitization with weekly scalp DPC. This CDR3 contains 18 residues. Germline CDR1 is SQVTM and CDR2 is ANQGSEA. Trimming pared 4 bases from V and 2 bases from J, leaving 26 bases between. Worth noting for this clonotype: Its matching antigen is unknown.

The J gene is TRBJ1-2, the V gene TRBV29-1; D might be TRBD1 (6 bases). Sequencing was performed on whole blood, taken in connection with sensitization to the hapten diphenylcyclopropenone (DPC). This TCR derives from a woman between 18 and 29 years old with alopecia areata. Some clones in this sample may be carry-over from other donors' samples. CDR3 bases: TGCAGCGTTGTATTTGGGGCTCGAACAGGGTCGGGGAACTATGGCTACACCTTC. Its translation is CSVVFGARTGSGNYGYTF.